These 14 T cell receptor beta chains originate from one sample sequenced in a study of blood T cell repertoires in COVID-19. Generated by immunoSEQ multiplex PCR, the TCRdb table keeps only in-frame clones and is missing some. The sample records around 72,000 clones, about 91% being singletons. Input material: peripheral blood. These TCRs come from a woman aged 70-85 years with acute or convalescent COVID-19.

This chain uses TRBV6-1 with TRBJ2-4, with a weak D call TRBD2 (6 bases). The CDR3 loop spans 17 amino acids. Germline V gene lookup returns CDR1 MNHNS and CDR2 SASEGT. Trimming took 2 bases from V and 0 from J, leaving 14 bases between them. Here the CDR3 DNA reads TGTGCCAGCAGTGAACGACTAGGATCCCAAGCCAAAAACATTCAGTACTTC. Translation gives CASSERLGSQAKNIQYF.

This clone was recorded only once. The chain has TRBV11-3 and TRBJ2-2, with TRBD1 matching 8 bases. After removal of 3 bases from V and 3 bases from J, the junction contained 6 bases not matched to a gene. Germline CDR1 and CDR2: SGHNT and YENEEA. The CDR3 runs 16 residues. The CDR3 here is CASSFRQGADTGELFF. As DNA, the CDR3 is TGTGCCAGCAGCTTTCGTCAGGGGGCTGACACCGGGGAGCTGTTTTTT. Variable domain in full (rest from reference TRBV11-3 and TRBJ2-2): EAGVVQSPRYKIIEKKQPVAFWCNPISGHNTLYWYLQNLGQGPELLIRYENEEAVDDSQLPKDRFSAERLKGVDSTLKIQPAELGDSAVYLCASSFRQGADTGELFFGEGSRLTVL.

This chain joins TRBV28 and TRBJ1-2; D remains unclear. CDR1 and CDR2 from the germline V gene are MDHEN and SYDVKM. The CDR3 runs 13 residues. Trimming pared 6 bases from V and 3 bases from J, leaving 11 bases between. As DNA, the CDR3 is TGTGCCAGCAGCCTGACCCGGGACTATGGCTACACCTTC. This encodes CASSLTRDYGYTF.

This chain links TRBV30 with TRBJ1-1; D remains unclear. The CDR3 is 12 amino acids. The V gene lost 1 base and the J gene lost 0 bases, with 3 bases spanning the gap. CDR1 is GTSNPN and CDR2 is SVGIG in the germline V gene (reference sequence). The CDR3 here is CAWSGVNTEAFF. Written as DNA, the CDR3 is TGTGCCTGGAGTGGAGTGAACACTGAAGCTTTCTTT.

The rearrangement links TRBV6-5 to TRBJ1-1; D uncertain. The CDR3 has 13 residues. Trimming cost V 6 bases and J 1 base, with 9 bases left between them. Per germline, CDR1 MNHEY and CDR2 SVGAGI. The CDR3 protein is CASRATANTEAFF. The CDR3 region has the DNA TGTGCCAGCAGGGCTACAGCGAACACTGAAGCTTTCTTT.

J is TRBJ1-3 and V is TRBV2, with TRBD1 matching over 9 bases. V lost 5 bases and J lost 0; bases outside the gene matches: 5. CDR3 length equals 16 residues. Germline V gene sequence: CDR1 SNHLY, CDR2 FYNNEI. CDR3 in amino acids: CASSSQGASSGNTIYF. CDR3 nucleotides: TGTGCCAGCAGTTCACAGGGGGCTAGCTCTGGAAACACCATATATTTT.

This clone was detected only once. The chain carries TRBV9 and TRBJ1-4; no reliable D call. CDR1 is SGDLS and CDR2 is YYNGEE in the germline V gene. The CDR3 is 13 residues long. V lost 4 bases, J lost 6 bases, and 10 bases lay in between. CDR3 sequence reads: CASSPERDEKLFF. The CDR3 nucleotides read TGTGCCAGCAGCCCAGAGCGGGATGAAAAACTGTTTTTT.

This clone was seen a few times. The chain recombines TRBV5-1 with TRBJ1-2, with 8 bases that match TRBD1. V was pared by 2 bases and J by 0 bases, with 0 bases of the junction left unmatched. The germline CDR1 and CDR2 sequences are SGHRS and YFSETQ. This CDR3 is built from 14 residues. CDR3 amino acids: CASSLQGANYGYTF. The DNA of the CDR3 is TGCGCCAGCAGCTTACAGGGGGCTAACTATGGCTACACCTTC.

The chain joins TRBV11-2 to TRBJ1-6, with D maybe TRBD1 (6 bases). In germline, CDR1 is SGHAT, CDR2 FQNNGV. The CDR3 consists of 15 residues. V was pared by 8 bases and J by 7 bases, with 18 bases between. The CDR3 protein is CASGPSDSLNSPLHF. CDR3 bases: TGTGCCAGCGGACCCTCGGACAGCCTCAATTCACCCCTCCACTTT.

This chain joins TRBV12-3 or TRBV12-4 and TRBJ2-5, with a weak D call TRBD1 (6 bases). Trimming left V 4 bases short and J 5 bases short, with 8 bases between. The CDR3 is 12 residues long. CDR3 amino acids: CASSSGVETQYF. CDR3 DNA sequence: TGTGCCAGCAGTTCAGGGGTCGAGACCCAGTACTTC.

This chain connects TRBV5-6 to TRBJ2-2, with D perhaps matching TRBD1 (6 bases). Between the trimmed V and J ends, which lost 3 bases and 6 bases, there was a span of 18 bases. CDR1 is SGHDT and CDR2 is YYEEEE in the germline V gene. CDR3 length: 16 residues. The CDR3 DNA follows: TGTGCCAGCAGCTCCTCCGGGACATTGTCGGCCGGGGAGCTGTTTTTT. It is translated as CASSSSGTLSAGELFF.

Comments on this clone: One end of the junction is discordant with germline, which a read error may explain. CDR3 loop: CASNIQGVNQPQHF. The CDR3 DNA reads TGTGCCAGTAATATACAGGGGGTAAATCAGCCCCAGCATTTT. The J gene is TRBJ1-5, the V gene TRBV19; 8 nucleotides match TRBD1. Germline V gene lookup returns CDR1 LNHDA and CDR2 SQIVND (reference sequence). This CDR3 spans 14 amino acids.

The chain is built from TRBV7-9 and TRBJ1-4; 9 bases map to TRBD1. There are 15 residues in the CDR3. With 7 bases clipped from V and 8 bases from J, the junction kept 11 bases outside the gene matches. CDR1 and CDR2 (germline): SEHNR, FQNEAQ (reference sequence). CDR3: CASTPWGQGNEKLFF. CDR3 DNA: TGTGCCAGCACCCCGTGGGGACAGGGCAACGAAAAACTGTTTTTT. Together with reference TRBV7-9 and TRBJ1-4, the CDR3 gives the full variable domain: DTGVSQNPRHKITKRGQNVTFRCDPISEHNRLYWYRQTLGQGPEFLTYFQNEAQLEKSRLLSDRFSAERPKGSFSTLEIQRTEQGDSAMYLCASTPWGQGNEKLFFGSGTQLSVL.

The chain carries TRBV11-3 and TRBJ2-1; 11 nucleotides align to TRBD2. Germline V CDR1 and CDR2: SGHNT, YENEEA. Trimming removed 5 bases from V and 4 bases from J; junction bases left unmatched: 4. The CDR3 loop spans 15 amino acids. The CDR3 sequence is CASSVSGRGYNEQFF. The CDR3 coding sequence is TGTGCCAGCAGCGTTAGCGGGAGGGGGTACAATGAGCAGTTCTTC. Looking up the rest from reference TRBV11-3 and TRBJ2-1 gives the full variable domain: EAGVVQSPRYKIIEKKQPVAFWCNPISGHNTLYWYLQNLGQGPELLIRYENEEAVDDSQLPKDRFSAERLKGVDSTLKIQPAELGDSAVYLCASSVSGRGYNEQFFGPGTRLTVL.